These 18 T cell receptor beta chains were all obtained from the same sample, sequenced in a study of T cells in localized non-small cell lung cancer (dated by TCRdb to the early 2020s). Preparation of the library involved the immunoSEQ multiplex PCR assay. Held by TCRdb, this immuneACCESS table contains in-frame sequences only and omits some clones. Under half of the omission traces to an unresolved V gene where checked; the cause of the rest is unknown. In this sample the table shows roughly 20,000 clones, around 89% of which occur a single time. Around 8% of the sample lies in the top ten. The sequencing used peripheral blood, collected before any cancer treatment. These receptors came from a man between 35 and 75 years old with stage I lung adenocarcinoma.

This rearrangement joins TRBV5-8 to TRBJ1-1; D unresolved. Germline CDR1 is SGHTS and CDR2 is YDEGEE. The ends were cut back, 1 base at V and 8 bases at J, with 6 bases in the middle. The CDR3 contains 11 residues. The CDR3 is CASSLKTEAFF. The DNA of the CDR3 is TGTGCCAGCAGCTTGAAGACAGAAGCTTTCTTT.

The chain uses TRBV4-1 and TRBJ1-2, with a possible D match to TRBD1 (5 bases). Trimming took 1 base from V and 3 from J, leaving 12 bases between them. The CDR3 consists of 15 residues. CDR1 is MGHRA and CDR2 is YSYEKL in the germline V gene. The CDR3 DNA sequence: TGCGCCAGCAGCCAAGGGGACGGCGGTGACTATGGCTACACCTTC. Residues: CASSQGDGGDYGYTF.

This chain uses TRBV28 with TRBJ1-5; the D is unclear. CDR3 length equals 12 residues. The germline CDR1 and CDR2 sequences are MDHEN and SYDVKM. Trimming pared 7 bases from V and 3 bases from J, leaving 7 bases between. The CDR3 region is CASNQYNQPQHF. CDR3 nucleotide sequence: TGTGCCAGCAACCAATACAATCAGCCCCAGCATTTT.

The chain carries TRBV5-5 and TRBJ1-6; the D is unclear. V was clipped by 2 bases and J by 7 bases, with 10 bases between them. This CDR3 contains 14 residues. Germline V gives CDR1 SGHKS, CDR2 YYEKEE (reference sequence). The chain's CDR3 is CASSFLGPNSPLHF. The CDR3 DNA sequence: TGTGCCAGCAGCTTCCTCGGGCCAAATTCACCCCTCCACTTT.

This chain joins TRBV30 and TRBJ2-1; 9 nucleotides align to TRBD1. CDR3 size: 12 residues. V gave up 5 bases and J gave up 8 bases; unmatched junction bases: 4. Germline CDR1 is GTSNPN and CDR2 is SVGIG (reference sequence). CDR3 in DNA: TGTGCCTGGCGGACAGGGGTTGATGAGCAGTTCTTC. The encoded protein is CAWRTGVDEQFF.

This chain uses TRBV9 with TRBJ2-1; 8 nucleotides align to TRBD2. Germline V CDR1 and CDR2: SGDLS, YYNGEE. The CDR3 totals 14 residues. The V gene end was trimmed by 3 bases and the J gene end by 4 bases; junction bases not matched to a gene: 3. CDR3 amino acids: CASSEPGGYNEQFF. The CDR3 region has the DNA TGTGCCAGCAGCGAACCGGGGGGGTACAATGAGCAGTTCTTC.

This chain links TRBV19 with TRBJ1-1; unclear D gene. Germline V gene data show CDR1 as LNHDA and CDR2 as SQIVND (reference sequence). V gave up 3 bases and J gave up 0 bases, with 8 bases separating them. The CDR3 extends over 14 amino acids. The CDR3 protein is CASSMALMNTEAFF. The CDR3 DNA is TGTGCCAGTAGTATGGCCCTCATGAACACTGAAGCTTTCTTT.

This clone was seen only once. The V and J genes are TRBV10-2 and TRBJ2-3, with D possibly being TRBD2 (6 bases). The CDR3 runs 13 residues. The germline V gene encodes CDR1 WSHSY and CDR2 SAAADI. Trimming cost V 6 bases and J 2 bases, with 9 bases left between them. DNA of the CDR3: TGCGCCAGCAGGGGGGGAAACACAGATACGCAGTATTTT. This encodes CASRGGNTDTQYF.

The chain employs TRBV7-8 and TRBJ2-5; D gene ambiguous. The CDR3 is 14 residues long. Germline CDR1 and CDR2: SGHVS and FQNEAQ. V was cut by 1 base and J by 5 bases, with 11 bases left in between. CDR3 sequence: CASSLDMSSETQYF. CDR3 bases: TGTGCCAGCAGCTTAGATATGAGTTCGGAGACCCAGTACTTC.

V and J are TRBV5-5 and TRBJ1-1, with 8 positions matching TRBD1. The CDR3 is 18 residues long. Germline V gene data show CDR1 as SGHKS and CDR2 as YYEKEE (reference sequence). Unmatched junction bases numbered 15, after V lost 5 bases and J lost 0 bases. In nucleotides, the CDR3 is TGTGCCAGCAGGTTACAAGGCGGACAGGGCATACTGAACACTGAAGCTTTCTTT. Its translation is CASRLQGGQGILNTEAFF.

This chain joins TRBV19 and TRBJ2-7, with D possibly TRBD1 on 5 matching bases. This CDR3 spans 14 amino acids. Germline V gives CDR1 LNHDA, CDR2 SQIVND (reference sequence). The V end lost 5 bases, the J end lost 2 bases, and 13 bases lay between the germline ends. As DNA, the CDR3 is TGTGCCAGTAGTCTGCAGGGTGTCCCCTACGAGCAGTACTTC. It yields the protein CASSLQGVPYEQYF.

The gene calls are TRBV9 and TRBJ2-3; the D is unclear. CDR1 and CDR2 (germline): SGDLS, YYNGEE. The CDR3 runs 10 residues. Trimming took 3 bases from V and 6 from J, leaving 2 bases between them. CDR3 protein: CASSADTQYF. The CDR3 DNA sequence: TGTGCCAGCAGCGCTGATACGCAGTATTTT.

The V gene is TRBV2, the J gene TRBJ1-1, with 11 bases identical to TRBD1. The CDR3 consists of 13 residues. Germline loops: CDR1 SNHLY, CDR2 FYNNEI. After removal of 7 bases from V and 11 bases from J, the junction contained 9 bases not matched to a gene. CDR3 residues: CASNGQGAGTAFF. The CDR3 DNA sequence: TGTGCCAGCAACGGACAGGGGGCGGGAACGGCTTTCTTT.

CDR3 DNA: TGTGCCAGCTCACCATCGAAGGAGGGGACAAATGAGCAGTTCTTC. It translates to CASSPSKEGTNEQFF. This chain joins TRBV18 and TRBJ2-1; D possibly matches TRBD1 or TRBD2 (6 bases each). Germline V CDR1 and CDR2: KGHSH, LQKENI. Trimming removed 2 bases at V and 7 bases at J, with 15 bases between. The CDR3 extends over 15 amino acids. Full variable domain (outside the CDR3, taken from reference TRBV18 and TRBJ2-1): NAGVMQNPRHLVRRRGQEARLRCSPMKGHSHVYWYRQLPEEGLKFMVYLQKENIIDESGMPKERFSAEFPKEGPSILRIQQVVRGDSAAYFCASSPSKEGTNEQFFGPGTRLTVL.

The V gene is TRBV19, the J gene TRBJ1-1, with D perhaps matching TRBD1 (6 bases). The germline V gene encodes CDR1 LNHDA and CDR2 SQIVND (reference sequence). The CDR3 consists of 14 residues. Trimming cost V 6 bases and J 1 base, with 12 bases left between them. The CDR3: CASSTGSGNTEAFF. CDR3 DNA: TGTGCCAGTAGCACAGGGTCAGGGAACACTGAAGCTTTCTTT.

The chain combines TRBV28 with TRBJ2-7; D is possibly TRBD2 (6 bases). The germline V and J ends were trimmed by 6 bases and 5 bases, with 23 bases remaining between them. The germline V gene encodes CDR1 MDHEN and CDR2 SYDVKM. This CDR3 spans 16 amino acids. The CDR3, as DNA: TGTGCCAGCAGCCTCCGGGAGCGGTTCATGGGGAACGAGCAGTACTTC. Residues: CASSLRERFMGNEQYF.

V gene TRBV20-1 combines with J gene TRBJ1-1; TRBD1 aligns across 7 bases. Germline trimming cut 3 bases from V and 10 bases from J; bases unmatched to any gene: 5. The V gene's germline CDR1 is DFQATT and CDR2 SNEGSKA (reference sequence). The CDR3 loop spans 11 amino acids. The CDR3 sequence is CSARTGRAAFF. CDR3 nucleotides: TGCAGTGCTAGGACAGGGCGAGCAGCTTTCTTT.

The chain carries TRBV19 and TRBJ2-7, with unresolved D. Trimming cost V 6 bases and J 5 bases, with 17 bases left between them. CDR3 length: 14 residues. Germline loops: CDR1 LNHDA, CDR2 SQIVND (reference sequence). CDR3 in amino acids: CASRPPSAPHEQYF. In nucleotides, the CDR3 is TGTGCCAGTAGACCCCCGAGTGCGCCCCACGAGCAGTACTTC.